This T cell receptor (beta chain) is drawn from a study of blood T cells in healthy people across ages. About the study: There was about one barcoded beta molecule captured by template switching per two T cells. Study-wide results and limits: Not knowing donor CMV status may have confounded expanded clonotype changes. The lack of PBMC sorting stopped any conclusive naive versus antigen-experienced comparison. The percentage of naive T cells correlated strongly with TCR beta diversity.

Germline-derived CDR1 and CDR2 are SGHNT and YYREEE (reference sequence). The CDR3 covers 14 residues. Using a J-beta primer mix together with a sample-barcoded 5' primer, a second PCR was run for about 7 to 12 cycles. Each CDR3 protein gets one entry after TCRdb re-called the 5' RACE reads with MiXCR. The sample has 1.5 million to 2 million distinct CDR3 sequences; 28% are singletons. About this clonotype itself: Its antigen remains unidentified. One junction end disagrees with the germline gene, perhaps due to a read error.

The sequence came from a woman aged 25 to 39 in good health. This rearrangement joins TRBV5-4 to TRBJ2-1; a possible D gene is TRBD1 (5 bases). The better agreement between TRBJ2-7 and the DNA end casts doubt on the J call. The sample consisted of blood. CDR3 DNA: TGTGTCAGCAGCTACTCACAGGCGTACAATGAGCAGTACTTC. This translates into CVSSYSQAYNEQYF.